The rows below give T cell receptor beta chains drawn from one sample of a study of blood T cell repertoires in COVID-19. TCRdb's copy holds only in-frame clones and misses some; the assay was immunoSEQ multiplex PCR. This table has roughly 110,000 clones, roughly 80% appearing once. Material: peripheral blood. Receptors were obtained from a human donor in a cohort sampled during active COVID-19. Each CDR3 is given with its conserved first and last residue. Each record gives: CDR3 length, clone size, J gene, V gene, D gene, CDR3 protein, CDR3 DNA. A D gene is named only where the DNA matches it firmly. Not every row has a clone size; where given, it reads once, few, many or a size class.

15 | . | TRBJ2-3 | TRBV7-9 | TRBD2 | CASSSGLAETDTQYF | TGTGCCAGCAGCTCCGGACTAGCGGAGACAGATACGCAGTATTTT
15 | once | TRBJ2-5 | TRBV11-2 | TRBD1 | CASSLGGTGVETQYF | TGTGCCAGCAGCTTAGGAGGGACAGGGGTAGAGACCCAGTACTTC
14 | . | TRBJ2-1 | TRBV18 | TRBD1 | CASSQGQGRDEQFF | TGTGCCAGCTCCCAGGGACAGGGTCGAGATGAGCAGTTCTTC
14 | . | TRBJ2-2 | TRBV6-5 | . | CASSTQGNTGELFF | TGTGCCAGCAGTACACAGGGGAACACCGGGGAGCTGTTTTTT
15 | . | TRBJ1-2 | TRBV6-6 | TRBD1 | CASSARQGVNYGYTF | TGTGCCAGCAGTGCACGACAGGGGGTGAACTATGGCTACACCTTC
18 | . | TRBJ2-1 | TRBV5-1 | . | CASSLAGLARHSYNEQFF | TGCGCCAGCAGCTTGGCCGGCTTAGCGAGACACTCCTACAATGAGCAGTTCTTC
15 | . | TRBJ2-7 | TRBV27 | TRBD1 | CASSLPGQGIFEQYF | TGTGCCAGCAGTTTACCGGGACAGGGGATTTTCGAGCAGTACTTC
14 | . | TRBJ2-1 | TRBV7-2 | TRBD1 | CASSFGTGNNEQFF | TGTGCCAGCAGCTTTGGGACAGGGAACAATGAGCAGTTCTTC
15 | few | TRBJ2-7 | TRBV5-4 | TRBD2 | CASTPGTSGRGEQYF | TGTGCCAGCACTCCTGGCACTAGCGGGAGGGGCGAGCAGTACTTC
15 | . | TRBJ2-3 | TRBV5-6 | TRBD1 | CASSPTGGGTDTQYF | TGTGCCAGCAGCCCGACAGGGGGTGGCACAGATACGCAGTATTTT
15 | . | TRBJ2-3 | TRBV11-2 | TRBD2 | CASSSLAGAPDTQYF | TGTGCCAGCAGCTCATTAGCGGGAGCCCCAGATACGCAGTATTTT
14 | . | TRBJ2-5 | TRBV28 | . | CACNGAGSQETQYF | TGTGCCTGCAACGGGGCGGGAAGCCAAGAGACCCAGTACTTC
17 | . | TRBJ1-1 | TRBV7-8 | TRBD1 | CASSTGQGVMKGTEAFF | TGTGCCAGCAGCACGGGACAGGGGGTTATGAAAGGGACTGAAGCTTTCTTT
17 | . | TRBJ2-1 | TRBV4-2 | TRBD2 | CASSQETSVPSYNEQFF | TGTGCCAGCAGCCAAGAAACTAGCGTACCCTCCTACAATGAGCAGTTCTTC
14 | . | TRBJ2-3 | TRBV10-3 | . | CAIRLDSSTDTQYF | TGTGCCATCCGACTAGACTCTAGCACAGATACGCAGTATTTT
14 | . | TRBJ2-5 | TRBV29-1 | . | CSVDDPGQGETQYF | TGCAGCGTTGACGATCCGGGCCAGGGGGAGACCCAGTACTTC
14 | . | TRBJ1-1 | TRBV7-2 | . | CASSLGHSNTEAFF | TGTGCCAGCAGCTTAGGACACTCGAACACTGAAGCTTTCTTT
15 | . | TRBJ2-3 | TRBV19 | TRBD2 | CASSPTSGTTDTQYF | TGTGCCAGTAGTCCGACTAGCGGGACCACAGATACGCAGTATTTT
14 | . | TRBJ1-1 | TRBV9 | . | CASSGHPVNTEAFF | TGTGCCAGCAGCGGACACCCTGTGAACACTGAAGCTTTCTTT